A single sample is the source of the 21 T cell receptor beta chains below, sequenced in a study of CD8 T cells in Susac syndrome. Reverse transcription of about 0.5 to 1 ug RNA used random hexamers. One entry per CDR3 protein results from TCRdb running MiXCR on the immunoSEQ multiplex PCR reads. The table records about 130,000 distinct CDR3 sequences, 90% to 95% of them present only once. Material: CD4+ T cells from PBMCs. The receptor source for this set is a human donor in good health.

The genes are TRBV7-6 and TRBJ2-1; the match to TRBD2 covers 7 bases. Trimming took 5 bases from V and 8 from J; bases not matched to a gene: 15. Germline V CDR1 and CDR2: SGHVS, FNYEAQ. There are 16 residues in the CDR3. The chain's CDR3 is CASSRLAGALWDEQFF. In DNA form, the CDR3 reads TGTGCCAGCAGCCGACTCGCGGGAGCTCTCTGGGATGAGCAGTTCTTC.

The chain has TRBV27 and TRBJ2-6; tentative D call: TRBD1 (8 bases). V was trimmed by 1 base and J by 0 bases, leaving 10 bases between them. The CDR3 extends over 17 amino acids. CDR1 and CDR2 from the germline V gene are MNHEY and SMNVEV (reference sequence). The CDR3 here is CASSLYRGGSGANVLTF. CDR3 sequence (DNA): TGTGCCAGCAGTTTATACAGGGGGGGCTCTGGGGCCAACGTCCTGACTTTC.

This sequence joins TRBV27 and TRBJ2-7; 8 bases are shared with TRBD2. Germline-derived CDR1 and CDR2 are MNHEY and SMNVEV (reference sequence). The length of the CDR3 is 18 residues. Germline trimming cut 2 bases from V and 7 bases from J; bases unmatched to any gene: 19. The CDR3: CASSLGIKQQGGTREQYF. CDR3 nucleotide sequence: TGTGCCAGCAGTTTAGGGATAAAGCAACAAGGCGGGACTAGAGAGCAGTACTTC.

The chain has TRBV5-1 and TRBJ2-5, with D unclear. This CDR3 contains 14 residues. Germline-derived CDR1 and CDR2 are SGHRS and YFSETQ. V was clipped by 0 bases and J by 2 bases, with 8 bases between them. The CDR3 sequence: CASSLGLEQETQYF. The CDR3 DNA follows: TGCGCCAGCAGCTTGGGACTCGAGCAAGAGACCCAGTACTTC.

For this clonotype: Its ends do not fully match the called genes, so a read error is possible. The V and J genes are TRBV20-1 and TRBJ2-3; D perhaps matches TRBD2 (5 bases). Germline lookup yields CDR1 DFQATT and CDR2 SNEGSKA (reference sequence). The CDR3 consists of 13 residues. In DNA, the CDR3 is TGCAGTGCCAGAGGGCAGAGCACAGATACGCAGTATTTT. Amino acid sequence: CSARGQSTDTQYF.

The chain employs TRBV12-3 or TRBV12-4 and TRBJ1-1; 10 nucleotides match TRBD1. With V trimmed by 6 bases and J by 6 bases, 4 bases remained unmatched. This CDR3 is built from 13 residues. The CDR3 nucleotides are TGTGCCAGCAGCGGACAGGGGGAGGCTGAAGCTTTCTTT. Amino acid sequence: CASSGQGEAEAFF.

V gene TRBV2 combines with J gene TRBJ1-1, with D maybe TRBD1 (6 bases). V was pared by 4 bases and J by 0 bases, with 6 bases between. Germline V gene sequence: CDR1 SNHLY, CDR2 FYNNEI. The CDR3 loop spans 13 amino acids. The CDR3 DNA is TGTGCCAGCAGTGGACAGGTGAACACTGAAGCTTTCTTT. Translation: CASSGQVNTEAFF.

J is TRBJ1-4 and V is TRBV5-1; TRBD1 aligns across 9 bases. Germline-derived CDR1 and CDR2 are SGHRS and YFSETQ. The CDR3 extends over 13 amino acids. The ends lost 4 bases at V and 10 bases at J; junction bases unmatched: 5. For the CDR3, the DNA is TGCGCCAGCAGCCCGGGACAGGGTACAAAACTGTTTTTT. Translation: CASSPGQGTKLFF. Full variable domain (rest looked up from reference TRBV5-1 and TRBJ1-4): KAGVTQTPRYLIKTRGQQVTLSCSPISGHRSVSWYQQTPGQGLQFLFEYFSETQRNKGNFPGRFSGRQFSNSRSEMNVSTLELGDSALYLCASSPGQGTKLFFGSGTQLSVL.

This clonotype was detected a few times. The rearrangement links TRBV12-3 or TRBV12-4 to TRBJ2-7; the match to TRBD1 covers 7 bases. CDR3 size: 13 residues. With V trimmed by 6 bases and J by 2 bases, 4 bases remained unmatched. CDR3 DNA sequence: TGTGCCAGCAGCCGGGACAGAGCCTACGAGCAGTACTTC. It encodes CASSRDRAYEQYF.

The J gene is TRBJ2-7, the V gene TRBV3-1; D is undetermined. The CDR3 consists of 15 residues. V lost 1 base and J 2 bases, leaving 12 bases between the germline ends. Germline CDR1 and CDR2: LGHDT and YNNKEL (reference sequence). CDR3 protein: CASSQGAERAYEQYF. In nucleotides, the CDR3 is TGTGCCAGCAGCCAAGGGGCGGAGAGAGCCTACGAGCAGTACTTC.

This clonotype has just a few counts. The chain carries TRBV6-1 and TRBJ2-5; 9 bases fit TRBD1. Germline V gene lookup returns CDR1 MNHNS and CDR2 SASEGT. This CDR3 is 14 amino acids long. The ends lost 5 bases at V and 3 bases at J; junction bases unmatched: 4. CDR3 nucleotides: TGTGCCAGCAGTCTACAGGGGGCCGAAGAGACCCAGTACTTC. Amino acid sequence: CASSLQGAEETQYF.

This clonotype is a singleton in its sample. This rearrangement joins TRBV3-1 to TRBJ1-1; 9 nucleotides agree with TRBD1. CDR1 and CDR2 from the germline V gene are LGHDT and YNNKEL (reference sequence). V shed 4 bases, J shed 1 base, and the junction held 4 bases outside the gene matches. The CDR3 has 15 amino acids. This CDR3 reads CASSPQQGANTEAFF. CDR3 DNA sequence: TGTGCCAGCAGCCCACAACAGGGGGCGAACACTGAAGCTTTCTTT. Together with reference TRBV3-1 and TRBJ1-1, the CDR3 gives the full variable domain: DTAVSQTPKYLVTQMGNDKSIKCEQNLGHDTMYWYKQDSKKFLKIMFSYNNKELIINETVPNRFSPKSPDKAHLNLHINSLELGDSAVYFCASSPQQGANTEAFFGQGTRLTVV.

The rearrangement joins TRBV12-3 or TRBV12-4 to TRBJ1-1; D gene unclear. The CDR3 is made up of 14 amino acids. The germline V and J ends were trimmed by 2 bases and 0 bases, with 7 bases remaining between them. The CDR3 DNA follows: TGTGCCAGCAGTTTAACGGGGTTGAACACTGAAGCTTTCTTT. Residues: CASSLTGLNTEAFF.

The V call is TRBV4-1, the J call TRBJ2-3; possibly TRBD1 or TRBD2 for D (6 bases each). Trimming stripped 2 bases from V and 2 bases from J, with 11 bases between. Germline V gene lookup returns CDR1 MGHRA and CDR2 YSYEKL. This CDR3 spans 15 amino acids. The CDR3 here is CASSQTGAITDTQYF. CDR3 bases: TGCGCCAGCAGCCAAACGGGGGCAATCACAGATACGCAGTATTTT.

V is TRBV5-1 and J is TRBJ2-1; 12 bases match TRBD2. The CDR3 spans 17 residues. V trimming: 0 bases; J trimming: 9 bases; junction bases outside the gene matches: 10. Germline V gene sequence: CDR1 SGHRS, CDR2 YFSETQ. CDR3 DNA: TGCGCCAGCAGCTTGGTCCCCCGAGGACTAGCGGGATCTGAGCAGTTCTTC. This encodes CASSLVPRGLAGSEQFF.

The V gene is TRBV20-1, the J gene TRBJ1-1; D is perhaps TRBD1 (6 bases). Germline V lookup: CDR1 DFQATT, CDR2 SNEGSKA (reference sequence). V lost 5 bases, J lost 1 base, and 11 bases lay in between. The CDR3 contains 13 residues. CDR3 in amino acids: CSARTGTNTEAFF. CDR3 coding DNA: TGCAGTGCTCGAACAGGGACGAACACTGAAGCTTTCTTT.

The chain is built from TRBV12-3 or TRBV12-4 and TRBJ2-3; TRBD2 agrees at 13 bases. With 6 bases clipped from V and 7 bases from J, the junction kept 10 bases outside the gene matches. CDR3 length equals 16 residues. DNA of the CDR3: TGTGCCAGCAGCCGCCTACTAGCGGGAGGGCCTAATACGCAGTATTTT. Its translation is CASSRLLAGGPNTQYF.

The chain recombines TRBV28 with TRBJ2-7; 15 bases map to TRBD2. The CDR3 sequence is 16 residues long. Losses at the gene ends were 6 bases for V and 2 bases for J; bases not matched to a gene: 5. Looked up from germline, CDR1 is MDHEN and CDR2 is SYDVKM. This CDR3 is CASRRTSGRAAYEQYF. CDR3 nucleotide sequence: TGTGCCAGCAGAAGGACTAGCGGGAGGGCCGCCTACGAGCAGTACTTC.

V is TRBV2 and J is TRBJ2-6, with D perhaps matching TRBD1 (6 bases). Looked up from germline, CDR1 is SNHLY and CDR2 is FYNNEI. This CDR3 is built from 17 residues. V lost 6 bases to trimming and J lost 0 bases, with 15 bases between them. CDR3 sequence reads: CASRKAGANSGANVLTF. The CDR3 DNA is TGTGCCAGCAGAAAGGCAGGGGCTAACTCTGGGGCCAACGTCCTGACTTTC. The full variable domain, its missing parts supplied by reference TRBV2 and TRBJ2-6, is EPEVTQTPSHQVTQMGQEVILRCVPISNHLYFYWYRQILGQKVEFLVSFYNNEISEKSEIFDDQFSVERPDGSNFTLKIRSTKLEDSAMYFCASRKAGANSGANVLTFGAGSRLTVL.

This chain joins TRBV18 and TRBJ2-1, with 7 bases identical to TRBD2. V shed 3 bases, J shed 3 bases, and the junction held 2 bases outside the gene matches. Germline V gene data show CDR1 as KGHSH and CDR2 as LQKENI. This CDR3 region has 14 residues. The CDR3 is CASSPSGVYNEQFF. The CDR3, as DNA: TGTGCCAGCTCACCGAGCGGGGTCTACAATGAGCAGTTCTTC. The entire variable domain, with the rest obtained from reference TRBV18 and TRBJ2-1, is as follows: NAGVMQNPRHLVRRRGQEARLRCSPMKGHSHVYWYRQLPEEGLKFMVYLQKENIIDESGMPKERFSAEFPKEGPSILRIQQVVRGDSAAYFCASSPSGVYNEQFFGPGTRLTVL.

This clonotype was picked up one time. V and J are TRBV10-3 and TRBJ2-5, with a weak D call TRBD2 (5 bases). The length of the CDR3 is 13 residues. Per the germline V gene, CDR1 is ENHRY and CDR2 is SYGVKD. Trimming took 8 bases from V and 5 from J, leaving 15 bases between them. The DNA for the CDR3 is TGTGCCATCGGAGAGGGAGTTGGGGAGACCCAGTACTTC. This encodes CAIGEGVGETQYF.